This paragraph reports one T cell receptor beta chain. Antigen unknown. This sample also contains other DNA sequences that code for the same CDR3. Data came from immunoSEQ multiplex PCR; TCRdb stores just in-frame clones and leaves some out. This repertoire shows roughly 2.1 million clones, 90% to 95% found once; its top ten account for about 1.5%. The sample is drawn from a study of shared clonotypes between healthy human individuals. Study-level information: Each donor had three CD4 naive, three CD4 memory, two CD8 naive and one CD8 memory plate.

The naive CD8 fraction comprised CD45RO-negative cells positively selected for CCR7 and excluded terminally differentiated effector memory CD45RA+ cells. CDR1 and CDR2 (germline): LNHDA, SQIVND (reference sequence). This CDR3 has 14 residues. V was cut by 5 bases and J by 2 bases, with 13 bases left in between. Study observations and caveats: Sequencing depth was predicted to influence how clonotypes are shared among donors. Among several donors, about 5% of naive CD4 clonotypes were found in common.

This chain connects TRBV19 to TRBJ2-7, with D possibly being TRBD1 or TRBD2 (5 bases each). Sample: naive CD8+ T cells from PBMCs. The receptor's source is a young man in good health. Some clones in this sample may be carry-over from other donors' samples. CDR3 residues: CASSPGLGAYEQYF. The CDR3 DNA sequence: TGTGCCAGTAGTCCCGGACTGGGGGCCTACGAGCAGTACTTC. Variable domain in full (rest from reference TRBV19 and TRBJ2-7): DGGITQSPKYLFRKEGQNVTLSCEQNLNHDAMYWYRQDPGQGLRLIYYSQIVNDFQKGDIAEGYSVSREKKESFPLTVTSAQKNPTAFYLCASSPGLGAYEQYFGPGTRLTVT.